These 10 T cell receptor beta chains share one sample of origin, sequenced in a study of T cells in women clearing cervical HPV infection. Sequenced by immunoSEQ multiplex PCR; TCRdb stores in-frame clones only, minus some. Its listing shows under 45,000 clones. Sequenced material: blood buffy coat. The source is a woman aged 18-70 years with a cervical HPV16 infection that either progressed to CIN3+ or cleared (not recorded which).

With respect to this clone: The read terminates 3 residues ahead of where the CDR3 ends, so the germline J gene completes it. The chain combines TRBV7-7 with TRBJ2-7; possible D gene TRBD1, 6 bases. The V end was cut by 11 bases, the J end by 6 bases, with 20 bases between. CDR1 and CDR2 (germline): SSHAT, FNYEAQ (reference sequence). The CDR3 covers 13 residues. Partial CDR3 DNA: TGTGCCGTATCGTCGGGGCAGGGGAGCGAG. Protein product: CAVSSGQGSE. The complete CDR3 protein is CAVSSGQGSEQYF.

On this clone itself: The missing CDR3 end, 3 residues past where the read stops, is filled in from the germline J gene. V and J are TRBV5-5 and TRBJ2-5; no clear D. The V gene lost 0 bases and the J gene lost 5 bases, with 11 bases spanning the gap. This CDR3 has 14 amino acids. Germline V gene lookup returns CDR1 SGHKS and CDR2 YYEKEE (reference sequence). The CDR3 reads CASSLGQLTETQYF. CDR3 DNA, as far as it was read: TGTGCCAGCAGCTTGGGGCAATTAACGGAGACC.

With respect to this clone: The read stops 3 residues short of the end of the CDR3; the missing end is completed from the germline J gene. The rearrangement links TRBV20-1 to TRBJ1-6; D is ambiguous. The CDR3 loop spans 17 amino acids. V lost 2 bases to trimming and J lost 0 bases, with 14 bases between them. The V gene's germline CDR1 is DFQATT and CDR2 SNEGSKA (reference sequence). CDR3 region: CSARSIEVSSYNSPLHF. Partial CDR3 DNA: TGCAGTGCTAGATCAATTGAGGTCAGCTCCTATAATTCACCC.

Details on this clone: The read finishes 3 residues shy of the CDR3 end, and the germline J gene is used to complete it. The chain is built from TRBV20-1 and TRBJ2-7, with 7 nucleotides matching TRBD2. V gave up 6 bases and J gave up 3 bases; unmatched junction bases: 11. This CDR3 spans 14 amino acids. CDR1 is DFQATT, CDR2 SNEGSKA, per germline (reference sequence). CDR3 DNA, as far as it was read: TGCAGTGCAATCCCTAGCGGAGCCCACTACGAG. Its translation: CSAIPSGAHYE. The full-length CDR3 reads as CSAIPSGAHYEQYF.

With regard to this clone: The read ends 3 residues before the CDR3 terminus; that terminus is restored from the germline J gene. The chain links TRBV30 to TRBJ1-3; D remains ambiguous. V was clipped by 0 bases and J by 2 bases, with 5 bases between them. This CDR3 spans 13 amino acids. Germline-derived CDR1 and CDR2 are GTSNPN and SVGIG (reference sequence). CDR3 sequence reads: CAWSVPAGNTIYF. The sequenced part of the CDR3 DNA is TGTGCCTGGAGTGTGCCAGCTGGAAACACC. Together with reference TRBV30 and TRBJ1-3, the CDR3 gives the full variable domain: SQTIHQWPATLVQPVGSPLSLECTVEGTSNPNLYWYRQAAGRGLQLLFYSVGIGQISSEVPQNLSASRPQDRQFILSSKKLLLSDSGFYLCAWSVPAGNTIYFGEGSWLTVV.

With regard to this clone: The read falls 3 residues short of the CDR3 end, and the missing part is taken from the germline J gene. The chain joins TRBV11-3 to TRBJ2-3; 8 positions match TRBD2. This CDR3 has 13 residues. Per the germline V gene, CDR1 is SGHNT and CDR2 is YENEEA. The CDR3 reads CASSAQPGLAQYF. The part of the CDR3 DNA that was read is TGTGCCAGCAGCGCCCAACCGGGACTAGCG.

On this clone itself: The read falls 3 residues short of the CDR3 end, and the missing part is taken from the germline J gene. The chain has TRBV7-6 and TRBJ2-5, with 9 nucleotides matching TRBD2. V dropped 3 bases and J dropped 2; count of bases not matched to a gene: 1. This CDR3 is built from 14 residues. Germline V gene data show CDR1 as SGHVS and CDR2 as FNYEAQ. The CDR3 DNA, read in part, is TGTGCCAGCAGCTTGCTAGCGGGACAAGAGACC. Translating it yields CASSLLAGQET. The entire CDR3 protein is CASSLLAGQETQYF.

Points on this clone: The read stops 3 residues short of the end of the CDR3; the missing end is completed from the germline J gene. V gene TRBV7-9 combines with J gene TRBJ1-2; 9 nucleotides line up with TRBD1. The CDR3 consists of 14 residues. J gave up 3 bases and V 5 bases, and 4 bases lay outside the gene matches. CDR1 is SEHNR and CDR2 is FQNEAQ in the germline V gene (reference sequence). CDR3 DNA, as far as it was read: TGTGCCAGCAGCCCTCGGGACAGGGACTATGGC. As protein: CASSPRDRDYG. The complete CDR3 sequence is CASSPRDRDYGYTF.

CDR3 sequence reads: CSASEGARNLDSPLHF. The DNA read from the CDR3 is TGCAGTGCTAGTGAGGGGGCTAGGAACCTTGATTCACCC. This sequence joins TRBV20-1 and TRBJ1-6; the match to TRBD1 covers 7 bases. The observed sequence ends 3 residues before the CDR3 terminus, with the missing tail filled in from the germline J gene. From germline, CDR1 is DFQATT and CDR2 SNEGSKA (reference sequence). The CDR3 is 16 amino acids. V shed 3 bases and J 8 bases; nucleotides not matched to a gene: 13.

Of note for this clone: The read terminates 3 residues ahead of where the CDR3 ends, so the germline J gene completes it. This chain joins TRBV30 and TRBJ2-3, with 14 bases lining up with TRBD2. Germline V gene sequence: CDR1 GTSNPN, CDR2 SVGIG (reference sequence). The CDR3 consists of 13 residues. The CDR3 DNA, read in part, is TGTGCCTGGGGGACTAGCGGGAGAGCGACG. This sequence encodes CAWGTSGRAT. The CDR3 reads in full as CAWGTSGRATQYF.